The 24 T cell receptor beta chains listed next were all sequenced from one sample in a study of CD8+CD57+ T cells in acquired aplastic anemia. CDR3 and TCR beta VDJ profiling relied on genomic DNA as the template. TCRdb recomputed calls from the reads with MiXCR, one row per CDR3 protein. The sample has approximately 250,000 distinct CDR3 sequences, 82% seen once. Selection for sequencing was limited to patients who had shown CD8+CD57+ cell expansion by flow cytometry. The sequencing sample was made of sorted CD4+, CD8+, or CD8+CD57+ T cells (not recorded which) from PBMCs. Receptors were obtained from a human donor with aplastic anemia.

A word on this clonotype: A junction boundary mismatches the germline segment, possibly from a read error. The chain carries TRBV7-9 and TRBJ1-1; D gene uncertain. The length of the CDR3 is 15 residues. Germline CDR1 reads SEHNR; CDR2 reads FQNEAQ (reference sequence). The CDR3 DNA reads as TGTGCCAGCAGCTTAGGACGCGGGGAGCTGTTTGAAGGTTTCTTT. This codes for CASSLGRGELFEGFF.

The V call is TRBV7-2, the J call TRBJ1-1; perhaps TRBD1 as D (5 bases). Trimming stripped 0 bases from V and 11 bases from J, with 19 bases between. Germline assignment: CDR1 SGHTA and CDR2 FQGNSA. There are 15 residues in the CDR3. CDR3 nucleotide sequence: TGTGCCAGCAGCTTAGCTATCGGGGGGAGAGATAAGGCTTTCTTT. Its protein product is CASSLAIGGRDKAFF.

As for this clonotype: No conserved phenylalanine or tryptophan is present at the end of the CDR3, so a read error is the likely explanation. No DNA is shown, since the ends of the CDR3 on it are uncertain; the CDR3 is the one TCRdb lists. This chain links TRBV7-7 with TRBJ2-1; the table's D call of TRBD2 was not tested on the DNA. The CDR3 adds up to 13 amino acids, both ends counted. Germline V gene sequence: CDR1 SSHAT, CDR2 FNYEAQ (reference sequence). The CDR3 here is CAVSGRGGEEEFL.

This clonotype was counted only a few times. This rearrangement joins TRBV7-6 to TRBJ2-1; D gene uncertain. Germline V lookup: CDR1 SGHVS, CDR2 FNYEAQ. Between the trimmed V and J ends, which lost 0 bases and 6 bases, there was a span of 6 bases. The CDR3 has 13 amino acids. CDR3 loop: CASSLALSNEQFF. For the CDR3, the DNA is TGTGCCAGCAGCTTAGCCTTGTCCAATGAGCAGTTCTTC. Based on the CDR3 plus reference TRBV7-6 and TRBJ2-1, the full variable domain is GAGVSQSPRYKVTKRGQDVALRCDPISGHVSLYWYRQALGQGPEFLTYFNYEAQQDKSGLPNDRFSAERPEGSISTLTIQRTEQRDSAMYRCASSLALSNEQFFGPGTRLTVL.

This rearrangement joins TRBV7-9 to TRBJ1-1, with D unresolved. Trimming stripped 1 base from V and 14 bases from J, with 23 bases between. Germline loops: CDR1 SEHNR, CDR2 FQNEAQ (reference sequence). This CDR3 is built from 15 residues. CDR3 DNA: TGTGCCAGCAGCTTAGATCCCGGGGAGAACACTGAAGGATTCTTT. This gives the protein CASSLDPGENTEGFF.

The rearrangement joins TRBV6-1 to TRBJ2-1; D is unclear. CDR3 length: 12 residues. The ends were cut back, 7 bases at V and 5 bases at J, with 9 bases in the middle. CDR1 and CDR2 from the germline V gene are MNHNS and SASEGT. CDR3 protein: CASKDPDNEQFF. CDR3 in DNA: TGTGCCAGCAAGGACCCGGACAATGAGCAGTTCTTC.

The V call is TRBV2, the J call TRBJ2-1; D gene unclear. Gene TRBJ2-3 matches the end of the DNA better, so the J call may be wrong. The CDR3 is 13 residues long. Germline V lookup: CDR1 SNHLY, CDR2 FYNNEI. The CDR3 DNA reads as TGTGCCAGCAGGCACGCGGCGGCAGATGAGCAGTATTTT. Translated, it gives CASRHAAADEQYF.

In regard to this clonotype: The final CDR3 position lacks the conserved phenylalanine or tryptophan, pointing to a likely read error. It is unclear where the CDR3 begins or ends on the DNA, so no DNA is shown, and the CDR3 is as TCRdb lists it. The gene calls are TRBV7-3 and TRBJ2-3; TRBD2 was called by the table and not checked on the DNA. The germline V gene encodes CDR1 SGHTA and CDR2 FQGTGA. The CDR3 length is 13 residues, termini included. The CDR3: CASRSGGTWGESQ.

As regards this clonotype: The DNA is omitted, as the CDR3 cannot be located on it reliably, and the CDR3 follows TCRdb's listing. The CDR3 region is CASSMEGEGSAPAFCF. The chain employs TRBV19 and TRBJ1-6; the DNA was not used to check the table's D call, TRBD1. The CDR3 is 16 amino acids in total, end residues counted. Germline assignment: CDR1 LNHDA and CDR2 SQIVND (reference sequence).

The V gene is TRBV7-2, the J gene TRBJ2-1; 9 bases are shared with TRBD2. The germline V gene encodes CDR1 SGHTA and CDR2 FQGNSA. This CDR3 is built from 16 residues. V was pared by 4 bases and J by 8 bases, with 12 bases of the junction left unmatched. The CDR3 sequence is CASSSQGSGGNDEQFF. The CDR3 DNA sequence: TGTGCCAGCAGCTCGCAAGGAAGCGGGGGGAACGATGAGCAGTTCTTC.

The rearrangement joins TRBV19 to TRBJ1-6; a possible D gene is TRBD1 (5 bases). Trimming left V 3 bases short and J 8 bases short, with 14 bases between. Germline CDR1 and CDR2: LNHDA and SQIVND (reference sequence). The CDR3 spans 15 residues. In nucleotides, the CDR3 is TGTGCCAGTAGTATTGGAGGGGCGCGGGATTCACCCCTCCACTTT. Its protein is CASSIGGARDSPLHF.

The chain links TRBV5-4 to TRBJ2-1, with 9 bases identical to TRBD2. With V trimmed by 0 bases and J by 2 bases, 0 bases remained unmatched. The CDR3 extends over 15 amino acids. The germline gives CDR1 SGHNT, CDR2 YYREEE (reference sequence). CDR3 DNA: TGTGCCAGCAGCTTGGGGACTAGCGCCTACAATGAGCAGTTCTTC. It is translated as CASSLGTSAYNEQFF.

The CDR3 coding sequence is TGTGCCAGCAAGGTGGCTCCCAATGAGCAGTTCTTC. Residues: CASKVAPNEQFF. The J gene is TRBJ2-1, the V gene TRBV2; D uncertain. V lost 7 bases to trimming and J lost 6 bases, with 10 bases between them. The CDR3 extends over 12 amino acids. Germline V gene sequence: CDR1 SNHLY, CDR2 FYNNEI.

The gene calls are TRBV7-3 and TRBJ2-3; 7 bases fit TRBD2. The length of the CDR3 is 14 residues. Looked up from germline, CDR1 is SGHTA and CDR2 is FQGTGA. J gave up 10 bases and V 4 bases, and 11 bases lay outside the gene matches. The CDR3, as DNA: TGTGCCAGCAGCTCTGGGGGGGGTTGCGGTGCGCAGTATTTT. Amino acid sequence: CASSSGGGCGAQYF.

In this sample, this clonotype turned up once. At one boundary the junction diverges from the germline segment, which might be a read error. V and J are TRBV7-8 and TRBJ2-3; D may be TRBD1 or TRBD2 (5 bases each). The germline gives CDR1 SGHVS, CDR2 FQNEAQ. This CDR3 spans 13 amino acids. The CDR3 here is CASGYGAKETQYF. The CDR3 nucleotides are TGTGCCAGCGGCTACGGGGCCAAAGAGACGCAGTATTTC.

With regard to this clonotype: Because it lacks the conserved phenylalanine or tryptophan at the end, this CDR3 is likely a read error. No DNA is shown, since the ends of the CDR3 on it are uncertain; the CDR3 is the one TCRdb lists. The V gene is TRBV2, the J gene TRBJ1-2. Ends included, the CDR3 has 15 residues. Germline loops: CDR1 SNHLY, CDR2 FYNNEI. CDR3: CASSDPYQETQCFGP.

Points on this clonotype: Its ends do not fully match the called genes, so a read error is possible. CDR3 in DNA: TGTGCCAGCTCAAGACAGGGCAACGCCGTTGAACACTTC. As protein: CASSRQGNAVEHF. This sequence joins TRBV7-3 and TRBJ2-1; 7 bases map to TRBD1. Per germline, CDR1 SGHTA and CDR2 FQGTGA. This CDR3 spans 13 amino acids.

Comments on this clonotype: Mismatch with germline at one junction end may stem from a read error. The J gene is TRBJ2-1, the V gene TRBV7-8; D is possibly TRBD2 (6 bases). The CDR3 covers 15 residues. Germline CDR1 and CDR2: SGHVS and FQNEAQ. The CDR3 reads CATSREGRGGNEQFF. CDR3 DNA sequence: TGTGCCACCAGCAGAGAGGGACGTGGGGGGAATGAGCAGTTCTTC. Based on the CDR3 plus reference TRBV7-8 and TRBJ2-1, the full variable domain is GAGVSQSPRYKVAKRGQDVALRCDPISGHVSLFWYQQALGQGPEFLTYFQNEAQLDKSGLPSDRFFAERPEGSVSTLKIQRTQQEDSAVYLCATSREGRGGNEQFFGPGTRLTVL.

This clonotype was seen only a few times. The chain links TRBV2 to TRBJ1-4, with a tentative D call TRBD1 (5 bases). This CDR3 contains 12 residues. Trimming stripped 3 bases from V and 9 bases from J, with 8 bases between. Germline CDR1 SNHLY, CDR2 FYNNEI. CDR3 sequence reads: CASSDWGKKLFF. In DNA, the CDR3 is TGTGCCAGCAGTGACTGGGGGAAAAAACTGTTTTTT.

The chain employs TRBV5-6 and TRBJ1-3; the D gene is possibly TRBD1 (5 bases). Trimming shortened V by 0 bases and J by 0 bases, and 7 bases separated the two germline ends. From germline, CDR1 is SGHDT and CDR2 YYEEEE. This CDR3 is 15 amino acids long. The CDR3 nucleotides read TGTGCCAGCAGCTTGGGGGGGTTCTCTGGAAACACCATATATTTT. This codes for CASSLGGFSGNTIYF.

The chain couples TRBV4-3 to TRBJ2-7; D might be TRBD2 (5 bases). V shed 3 bases and J shed 7 bases, with 25 bases lying between them. The germline gives CDR1 LGHNA, CDR2 YSLEER. The CDR3 sequence is 17 residues long. The CDR3 DNA sequence: TGCGCCAGCAGCCAGCAGGTGAGCGGAAACTCCTACAATGAGCAGTACGTC. This encodes CASSQQVSGNSYNEQYV.

The V call is TRBV7-9, the J call TRBJ2-7; a possible D gene is TRBD2 (6 bases). This CDR3 region has 18 residues. The V and J ends lost 0 bases and 5 bases respectively, with 23 bases between them. Germline V lookup: CDR1 SEHNR, CDR2 FQNEAQ (reference sequence). The CDR3, as DNA: TGTGCCAGCAGCTTAGCGGGAGGTCCCGATGCGCAGTCCCACGAGCAGTACGTC. This gives the protein CASSLAGGPDAQSHEQYV.

The V call is TRBV11-2, the J call TRBJ2-3, with 7 bases matching TRBD2. The CDR3 has 13 amino acids. Germline V lookup: CDR1 SGHAT, CDR2 FQNNGV. Losses at the gene ends were 5 bases for V and 6 bases for J; bases not matched to a gene: 5. The CDR3 reads CASSDGEGDTQYF. Here the CDR3 DNA reads TGTGCCAGCAGCGACGGGGAGGGCGATACGCAGTATTTT.

This chain links TRBV7-2 with TRBJ1-5; maybe TRBD1 (6 bases). The CDR3 is 16 residues long. Trimming removed 5 bases from V and 5 bases from J, with 19 bases in between. In germline, CDR1 is SGHTA, CDR2 FQGNSA. The CDR3 sequence is CASSVEGGGYDQPQHF. The CDR3 DNA reads TGTGCCAGCAGCGTAGAAGGCGGGGGCTACGATCAGCCCCAGCATTTT.